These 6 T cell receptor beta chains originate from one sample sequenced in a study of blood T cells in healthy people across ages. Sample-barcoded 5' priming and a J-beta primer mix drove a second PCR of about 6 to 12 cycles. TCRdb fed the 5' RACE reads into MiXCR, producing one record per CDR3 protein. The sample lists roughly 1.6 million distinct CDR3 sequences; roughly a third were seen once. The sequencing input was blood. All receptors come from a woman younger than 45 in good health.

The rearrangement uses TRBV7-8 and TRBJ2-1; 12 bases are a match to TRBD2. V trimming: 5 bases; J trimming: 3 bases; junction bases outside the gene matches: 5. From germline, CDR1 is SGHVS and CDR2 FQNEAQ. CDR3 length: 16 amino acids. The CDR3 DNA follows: TGTGCCAGCAGCCGCGCTAGCGGGGGGGACTACAATGAGCAGTTCTTC. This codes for CASSRASGGDYNEQFF.

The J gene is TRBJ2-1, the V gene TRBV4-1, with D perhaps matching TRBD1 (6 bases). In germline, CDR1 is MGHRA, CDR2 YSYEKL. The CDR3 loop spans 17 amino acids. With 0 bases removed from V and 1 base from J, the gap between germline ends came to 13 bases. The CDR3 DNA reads TGCGCCAGCAGCCAAGAGGGGGCGAGTAGGTCCTACAATGAGCAGTTCTTC. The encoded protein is CASSQEGASRSYNEQFF.

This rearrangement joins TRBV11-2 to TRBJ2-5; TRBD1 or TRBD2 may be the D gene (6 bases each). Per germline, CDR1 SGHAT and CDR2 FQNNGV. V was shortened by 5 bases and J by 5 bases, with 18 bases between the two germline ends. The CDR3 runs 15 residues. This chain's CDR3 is CASSPLLGGKETQYF. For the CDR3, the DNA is TGTGCCAGCAGCCCACTGTTAGGGGGGAAGGAGACCCAGTACTTC.

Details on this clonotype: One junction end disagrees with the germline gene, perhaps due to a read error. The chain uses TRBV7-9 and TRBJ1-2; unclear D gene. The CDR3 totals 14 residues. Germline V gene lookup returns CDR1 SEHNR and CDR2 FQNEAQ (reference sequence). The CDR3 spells CASTRTDGTNGHTF. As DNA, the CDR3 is TGTGCCAGCACTCGGACGGACGGAACTAATGGCCACACCTTC.

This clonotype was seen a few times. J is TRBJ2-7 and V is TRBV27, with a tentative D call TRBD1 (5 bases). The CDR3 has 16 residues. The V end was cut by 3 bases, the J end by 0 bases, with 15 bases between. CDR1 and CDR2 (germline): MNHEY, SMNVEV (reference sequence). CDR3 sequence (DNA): TGTGCCAGCAGTTTCCTTAGTAGGGGAACCTCCTACGAGCAGTACTTC. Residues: CASSFLSRGTSYEQYF.

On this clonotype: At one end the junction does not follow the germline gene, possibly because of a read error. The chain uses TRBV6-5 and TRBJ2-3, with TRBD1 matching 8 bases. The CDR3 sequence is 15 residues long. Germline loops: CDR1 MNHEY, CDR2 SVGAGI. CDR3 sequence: CVSSQWTGTTDTQYF. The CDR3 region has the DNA TGTGTCAGCAGTCAATGGACAGGGACCACAGATACGCAGTATTTT.